These T cell receptor beta chains were read from a single sample in a study of CD8+CD57+ T cells in acquired aplastic anemia. TCRdb processed the reads anew with MiXCR; each CDR3 protein has one entry. Of 200,000 or so distinct CDR3 sequences listed, more than 45% are singletons. Input material: sorted CD4+, CD8+, or CD8+CD57+ T cells (not recorded which) from PBMCs. The receptors derive from a human donor with aplastic anemia. CDR3s include the opening cysteine and the closing phenylalanine or tryptophan. Fields, in order: J gene, D gene, clone size, V gene, CDR3 protein, CDR3 DNA. D genes are given only for firm matches. The size entry is marked missing in some rows and otherwise reads once, few, many or a size class.

J gene: TRBJ2-1; D gene: TRBD1; clone size: few; V gene: TRBV18; CDR3 protein: CASSPDRGRVNEQFF; CDR3 DNA: TGTGCCAGCTCACCAGACAGGGGTAGGGTCAATGAGCAGTTCTTC
J gene: TRBJ1-6; D gene: .; clone size: .; V gene: TRBV5-4; CDR3 protein: CASSFQGSNSPLHF; CDR3 DNA: TGTGCCAGCAGCTTCCAGGGTTCTAATTCACCCCTCCACTTT
J gene: TRBJ2-2; D gene: .; clone size: many; V gene: TRBV29-1; CDR3 protein: CSVGYTGQTGELFF; CDR3 DNA: TGCAGCGTTGGTTACACAGGGCAAACCGGGGAGCTGTTTTTT
J gene: TRBJ2-1; D gene: TRBD1; clone size: .; V gene: TRBV7-3; CDR3 protein: CASSHGTGVGNEQFF; CDR3 DNA: TGTGCCAGCAGCCACGGGACAGGGGTAGGCAATGAGCAGTTCTTC
J gene: TRBJ2-7; D gene: TRBD2; clone size: .; V gene: TRBV20-1; CDR3 protein: CSARERGTSSPTEQYF; CDR3 DNA: TGCAGTGCTAGAGAGAGAGGGACTAGCTCCCCTACCGAGCAGTACTTC
J gene: TRBJ1-1; D gene: .; clone size: .; V gene: TRBV4-1; CDR3 protein: CASSQDPAVRPGVITEAFF; CDR3 DNA: TGCGCCAGCAGCCAAGACCCGGCGGTGAGGCCGGGGGTGATCACTGAAGCTTTCTTT
J gene: TRBJ2-7; D gene: TRBD1; clone size: .; V gene: TRBV20-1; CDR3 protein: CSAEHSGTGTYEQYF; CDR3 DNA: TGCAGTGCGGAACACTCCGGGACAGGGACCTACGAGCAGTACTTC
J gene: TRBJ2-7; D gene: .; clone size: many; V gene: TRBV7-3; CDR3 protein: CASSPARGREQYF; CDR3 DNA: TGTGCCAGCAGTCCCGCCCGGGGGCGGGAGCAGTACTTC
J gene: TRBJ1-2; D gene: .; clone size: .; V gene: TRBV5-4; CDR3 protein: CASSPSNLGYTF; CDR3 DNA: TGTGCCAGCAGCCCAAGCAATTTGGGCTACACCTTC
J gene: TRBJ1-1; D gene: .; clone size: many; V gene: TRBV7-9; CDR3 protein: CASSLVQMNTEAFF; CDR3 DNA: TGTGCCAGCAGCTTAGTACAGATGAACACTGAAGCTTTCTTT
J gene: TRBJ1-2; D gene: .; clone size: .; V gene: TRBV20-1; CDR3 protein: CSATIYGYTF; CDR3 DNA: TGCAGTGCTACCATCTATGGCTACACCTTC
J gene: TRBJ2-1; D gene: TRBD2; clone size: .; V gene: TRBV24-1; CDR3 protein: CASSTLSGSQSYEQFF; CDR3 DNA: TGTGCCAGTAGTACCCTCAGCGGGAGCCAATCTTATGAGCAGTTCTTC
J gene: TRBJ1-4; D gene: .; clone size: few; V gene: TRBV25-1; CDR3 protein: CASSERGGGEKLFF; CDR3 DNA: TGTGCCAGCAGTGAAAGAGGGGGAGGTGAAAAACTGTTTTTT
J gene: TRBJ1-6; D gene: TRBD1; clone size: many; V gene: TRBV5-1; CDR3 protein: CASSTQGGDNSPLHF; CDR3 DNA: TGCGCCAGCAGCACCCAGGGGGGAGATAATTCACCCCTCCACTTT
J gene: TRBJ2-1; D gene: .; clone size: .; V gene: TRBV25-1; CDR3 protein: CASSYPFGDDYNEQFF; CDR3 DNA: TGTGCCAGCAGTTATCCTTTCGGGGACGACTACAATGAGCAGTTCTTC
J gene: TRBJ1-4; D gene: TRBD1; clone size: many; V gene: TRBV7-9; CDR3 protein: CASSSGTVLEKLFF; CDR3 DNA: TGTGCCAGCAGCTCCGGGACAGTGCTGGAAAAACTGTTTTTT
J gene: TRBJ2-1; D gene: TRBD2; clone size: .; V gene: TRBV4-1; CDR3 protein: CASSQPLSGRENLQFF; CDR3 DNA: TGCGCCAGCAGCCAACCCCTTAGCGGGAGGGAGAATCTGCAGTTCTTC
J gene: TRBJ1-3; D gene: .; clone size: many; V gene: TRBV19; CDR3 protein: CASSRGDGNTIYF; CDR3 DNA: TGTGCCAGTAGTCGGGGAGACGGAAACACCATATATTTT
J gene: TRBJ1-4; D gene: TRBD1; clone size: .; V gene: TRBV10-1; CDR3 protein: CANSDTQGTEKLFF; CDR3 DNA: TGCGCCAACAGCGACACACAGGGGACTGAAAAACTGTTTTTT
J gene: TRBJ2-3; D gene: .; clone size: few; V gene: TRBV2; CDR3 protein: CASIQQGGGTDTQYF; CDR3 DNA: TGTGCCAGCATCCAACAGGGAGGAGGCACAGATACGCAGTATTTT
J gene: TRBJ2-2; D gene: .; clone size: many; V gene: TRBV2; CDR3 protein: CASSVRSGPGELFF; CDR3 DNA: TGTGCCAGCAGTGTTCGATCAGGCCCCGGGGAGCTGTTTTTT
J gene: TRBJ2-3; D gene: .; clone size: many; V gene: TRBV5-1; CDR3 protein: CASSLPGLITDTQYF; CDR3 DNA: TGCGCCAGCTCCCTACCCGGGCTTATCACAGATACGCAGTATTTT
J gene: TRBJ2-2; D gene: .; clone size: .; V gene: TRBV29-1; CDR3 protein: CSARGTGELFF; CDR3 DNA: TGCAGCGCTCGAGGCACCGGGGAGCTGTTTTTT
J gene: TRBJ2-3; D gene: TRBD2; clone size: .; V gene: TRBV7-9; CDR3 protein: CASKLAGVDTQYF; CDR3 DNA: TGTGCCAGCAAACTAGCGGGAGTAGATACGCAGTATTTT
J gene: TRBJ2-1; D gene: .; clone size: once; V gene: TRBV19; CDR3 protein: CASSGGEQFF; CDR3 DNA: TGTGCCAGTAGTGGGGGTGAGCAGTTCTTC
J gene: TRBJ2-5; D gene: .; clone size: many; V gene: TRBV20-1; CDR3 protein: CSGEGLRRETQYF; CDR3 DNA: TGCAGTGGGGAAGGACTCCGTAGAGAGACCCAGTACTTC